This TCR beta chain was sequenced during a study of blood T cell repertoires in COVID-19. Study at large: T cells, B-cell-depleted T cells, or PBMCs provided the cDNA or gDNA that served as material.

This clone appeared once. The method was immunoSEQ multiplex PCR; TCRdb's version includes in-frame clones alone and lacks a portion of them. This sample has about 170,000 clones; less than 85% occur once, and the top ten carry 10% to 15%. Sample: PBMCs or T cells enriched from blood (not recorded which). This TCR was recovered from a man in his fifties who had recovered from COVID-19.

The CDR3 spells CASSRDSAGSPLHF. CDR3 bases: TGTGCCAGCAGCCGGGACAGTGCCGGCTCACCCCTCCACTTT. The chain couples TRBV7-3 to TRBJ1-6; 7 bases are shared with TRBD1. Germline assignment: CDR1 SGHTA and CDR2 FQGTGA. The V segment lost 5 bases and the J segment 10 bases; nucleotides outside the gene matches: 8. CDR3 length: 14 residues. Using reference TRBV7-3 and TRBJ1-6 for the parts outside the CDR3, the full variable domain is GAGVSQTPSNKVTEKGKYVELRCDPISGHTALYWYRQSLGQGPEFLIYFQGTGAADDSGLPNDRFFAVRPEGSVSTLKIQRTERGDSAVYLCASSRDSAGSPLHFGNGTRLTVT.